The 20 T cell receptor beta chains listed next were all sequenced from one sample in a study of T cells in Graves' hyperthyroidism and ophthalmopathy (dated 2019 in TCRdb). Library method: multiplex PCR. TCRdb names Illumina HiSeq 2000 as the instrument used. TCR beta CDR3 regions were amplified from RNA transcripts. The TCR CDR3 was subjected to a first round of RT-PCR using the HTBI primer set and the Qiagen OneStep RT-PCR kit. TCRdb reprocessed the public reads (quality trimming at Q25 with fastp, clone calling with MiXCR) and kept in-frame beta chains. Every entry covers one CDR3 protein and lists the most common genes and DNA from its rows. The sample records some 300,000 distinct CDR3 sequences, approximately 12% of which are singletons. The top ten clonotypes cover 7.5% to 8% of the sample. Sequencing was done on a sample of blood. These receptors were collected from a woman in her 30s with Graves' hyperthyroidism that later progressed to Graves' ophthalmopathy.

This clonotype appeared many times. The chain recombines TRBV20-1 with TRBJ1-5, with D tentatively TRBD1 (6 bases). The CDR3 length is 12 residues. Germline values: CDR1 DFQATT, CDR2 SNEGSKA (reference sequence). The V gene lost 6 bases and the J gene lost 5 bases, with 11 bases spanning the gap. Here the CDR3 DNA reads TGCAGTGCGGCGGACAGCCATCAGCCCCAGCATTTT. Its protein product is CSAADSHQPQHF.

This clonotype was observed a few times. The chain couples TRBV4-1 to TRBJ2-7; D may be TRBD2 (6 bases). Germline CDR1 MGHRA, CDR2 YSYEKL. Trimming removed 1 base at V and 6 bases at J, with 13 bases between. This CDR3 has 14 residues. The CDR3 DNA sequence: TGCGCCAGCAGCCAAGCCGGGAGTAAGGGCGAGCAGTACTTC. Translation gives CASSQAGSKGEQYF.

The chain links TRBV2 to TRBJ2-1; 16 nucleotides line up with TRBD2. The V and J ends lost 2 bases and 2 bases, in that order; junction bases with no gene match: 9. The CDR3 loop spans 20 amino acids. Germline CDR1 is SNHLY and CDR2 is FYNNEI. CDR3 protein: CASSEHPPGLAGGAYNEQFF. CDR3 nucleotides: TGTGCCAGCAGTGAACACCCTCCGGGACTAGCGGGAGGGGCCTACAATGAGCAGTTCTTC. The full variable domain, with the rest looked up from reference TRBV2 and TRBJ2-1, is EPEVTQTPSHQVTQMGQEVILRCVPISNHLYFYWYRQILGQKVEFLVSFYNNEISEKSEIFDDQFSVERPDGSNFTLKIRSTKLEDSAMYFCASSEHPPGLAGGAYNEQFFGPGTRLTVL.

This clonotype showed up just a few times. CDR3 residues: CASHTQGQETQYF. The CDR3, as DNA: TGTGCCAGCCACACACAAGGCCAAGAGACCCAGTACTTC. V usage is TRBV6-1 and J usage is TRBJ2-5; the D is unclear. V was pared by 8 bases and J by 1 base, with 11 bases between. Germline V gene sequence: CDR1 MNHNS, CDR2 SASEGT. The CDR3 length is 13 residues.

V and J are TRBV7-9 and TRBJ1-1, with 7 bases matching TRBD1. V lost 5 bases and J lost 6; bases outside the gene matches: 9. The CDR3 covers 14 residues. Looked up from germline, CDR1 is SEHNR and CDR2 is FQNEAQ (reference sequence). The CDR3 protein is CASSVEAGGPEAFF. For the CDR3, the DNA is TGTGCCAGCAGCGTAGAAGCAGGGGGGCCTGAAGCTTTCTTT.

There are a few counts of this clonotype. V is TRBV6-1 and J is TRBJ1-4; TRBD1 is a possible D gene (5 bases). Trimming left V 10 bases short and J 8 bases short, with 26 bases between. CDR1 is MNHNS and CDR2 is SASEGT in the germline V gene. The CDR3 has 16 residues. The CDR3 coding sequence is TGTGCCACCTCCTTGGGGGTGAGCAGGGTAGGGGAAAAACTGTTTTTT. This gives the protein CATSLGVSRVGEKLFF.

The chain combines TRBV19 with TRBJ2-7; D is possibly TRBD2 (5 bases). There are 12 residues in the CDR3. Germline assignment: CDR1 LNHDA and CDR2 SQIVND (reference sequence). The V and J ends lost 6 bases and 2 bases respectively, with 8 bases between them. CDR3 residues: CASRRATYEQYF. The CDR3 DNA is TGTGCCAGTAGGAGGGCCACCTACGAGCAGTACTTC.

This rearrangement joins TRBV25-1 to TRBJ2-1; 12 nucleotides line up with TRBD1. The CDR3 totals 15 residues. Losses at the gene ends were 8 bases for V and 7 bases for J; bases not matched to a gene: 9. In germline, CDR1 is MGHDK, CDR2 SYGVNS. CDR3 sequence: CASQEAGQGANEQFF. The CDR3 DNA is TGTGCCAGCCAAGAGGCGGGACAGGGGGCAAATGAGCAGTTCTTC. The full variable domain, its missing parts supplied by reference TRBV25-1 and TRBJ2-1, is EADIYQTPRYLVIGTGKKITLECSQTMGHDKMYWYQQDPGMELHLIHYSYGVNSTEKGDLSSESTVSRIRTEHFPLTLESARPSHTSQYLCASQEAGQGANEQFFGPGTRLTVL.

This clonotype was seen repeatedly, ten times or more. The V and J genes are TRBV30 and TRBJ2-3; TRBD1 is a possible D gene (5 bases). The germline gives CDR1 GTSNPN, CDR2 SVGIG (reference sequence). The CDR3 has 13 amino acids. Trimming removed 2 bases from V and 1 base from J, with 7 bases in between. The CDR3 DNA reads TGTGCCTGGAGTCCACAGGGCACAGATACGCAGTATTTT. It translates to CAWSPQGTDTQYF. The complete variable domain, with remaining parts taken from reference TRBV30 and TRBJ2-3, reads SQTIHQWPATLVQPVGSPLSLECTVEGTSNPNLYWYRQAAGRGLQLLFYSVGIGQISSEVPQNLSASRPQDRQFILSSKKLLLSDSGFYLCAWSPQGTDTQYFGPGTRLTVL.

This clonotype was seen at least ten times. This rearrangement joins TRBV5-1 to TRBJ2-7, with D maybe TRBD2 (6 bases). Germline lookup yields CDR1 SGHRS and CDR2 YFSETQ. V lost 4 bases, J lost 1 base, and 18 bases lay in between. The CDR3 covers 16 residues. CDR3 coding DNA: TGCGCCAGCAGCCCCGCGGGGTTGGGGAGTTCCTACGAGCAGTACTTC. Protein sequence: CASSPAGLGSSYEQYF. Full variable domain (missing parts from reference TRBV5-1 and TRBJ2-7): KAGVTQTPRYLIKTRGQQVTLSCSPISGHRSVSWYQQTPGQGLQFLFEYFSETQRNKGNFPGRFSGRQFSNSRSEMNVSTLELGDSALYLCASSPAGLGSSYEQYFGPGTRLTVT.

Turning to this clonotype: This could be a read error, since a much larger clone is one nucleotide away. V is TRBV28 and J is TRBJ1-4; D unresolved. Looked up from germline, CDR1 is MDHEN and CDR2 is SYDVKM. The CDR3 runs 15 residues. The CDR3 DNA sequence: TGTGCCAGCAGTTTGTCGCGAATCGCCTCGGAAAAACTGCTTTTT. Its protein is CASSLSRIASEKLLF.

In this sample, this clonotype turned up many times. The chain recombines TRBV11-2 with TRBJ2-7, with D hard to call. Per germline, CDR1 SGHAT and CDR2 FQNNGV. The CDR3 is 11 amino acids. The V end lost 4 bases, the J end lost 3 bases, and 4 bases lay between the germline ends. CDR3 residues: CASSSHYEQYF. CDR3 coding DNA: TGTGCCAGCAGCTCGCACTACGAGCAGTACTTC.

There are many counts of this clonotype. The gene calls are TRBV6-1 and TRBJ2-3, with 7 bases that match TRBD2. This CDR3 contains 20 residues. Germline loops: CDR1 MNHNS, CDR2 SASEGT. V lost 5 bases, J lost 0 bases, and 20 bases stayed unmatched. CDR3 amino acids: CASSSPGLSGARPSTDTQYF. The DNA for the CDR3 is TGTGCCAGCAGTTCCCCGGGTTTGAGCGGGGCACGACCTAGCACAGATACGCAGTATTTT.

This clonotype turned up a few times. V and J are TRBV6-1 and TRBJ2-1; either TRBD1 or TRBD2 may fit D (5 bases each). The CDR3 loop spans 16 amino acids. Germline V gene lookup returns CDR1 MNHNS and CDR2 SASEGT. With 5 bases removed from V and 0 bases from J, the gap between germline ends came to 14 bases. Written as DNA, the CDR3 is TGTGCCAGCAGTCCGCAGGGACGGGTCTCCTACAATGAGCAGTTCTTC. Amino acid sequence: CASSPQGRVSYNEQFF.

The chain couples TRBV27 to TRBJ2-2; D is undetermined. The CDR3 is 14 residues long. V lost 2 bases and J 0 bases, leaving 4 bases between the germline ends. Germline CDR1 reads MNHEY; CDR2 reads SMNVEV (reference sequence). For the CDR3, the DNA is TGTGCCAGCAGTTTAATACCGAACACCGGGGAGCTGTTTTTT. Protein product: CASSLIPNTGELFF.

This clonotype was picked up a small number of times. This chain links TRBV9 with TRBJ2-1, with D unresolved. CDR3 length: 13 amino acids. CDR1 SGDLS and CDR2 YYNGEE come from the germline V gene. Trimming pared 0 bases from V and 6 bases from J, leaving 7 bases between. The CDR3 DNA sequence: TGTGCCAGCAGCGTAGACTGGCTCAATGAGCAGTTCTTC. Its protein is CASSVDWLNEQFF.

The table lists this clonotype with many counts. The chain is built from TRBV3-1 and TRBJ1-1; maybe TRBD1 (6 bases). The germline V and J ends were trimmed by 3 bases and 4 bases, with 12 bases remaining between them. The CDR3 extends over 14 amino acids. Per germline, CDR1 LGHDT and CDR2 YNNKEL (reference sequence). CDR3 loop: CASSHPGGATEAFF. CDR3 nucleotides: TGTGCCAGCAGCCATCCTGGGGGGGCCACTGAAGCTTTCTTT.

Many counts were recorded for this clonotype. This rearrangement joins TRBV11-2 to TRBJ2-1; a possible D gene is TRBD1 (5 bases). This CDR3 is 16 amino acids long. Germline CDR1 is SGHAT and CDR2 is FQNNGV. The V end was cut by 5 bases, the J end by 0 bases, with 14 bases between. CDR3 bases: TGTGCCAGCAGCACCGTGCGACAGAGCTCCTACAATGAGCAGTTCTTC. Encoded protein: CASSTVRQSSYNEQFF.

The sample holds many counts of this clonotype. V and J are TRBV29-1 and TRBJ1-1; D is uncertain. This CDR3 region has 13 residues. V lost 6 bases and J lost 1, with 12 bases in between. In germline, CDR1 is SQVTM, CDR2 ANQGSEA. CDR3 DNA sequence: TGCAGCGTCCCCCGGATAGCGAACACTGAAGCTTTCTTT. Its protein product is CSVPRIANTEAFF.

This clonotype was detected a few times. Being one base from a much bigger clone, this may be a read error. No conserved phenylalanine or tryptophan ends this CDR3, so it is likely a read error. In DNA, the CDR3 is TGCAGTGCTAGGACAGGGGGCAGCTACGAGCAGTACCTC. Protein sequence: CSARTGGSYEQYL. This rearrangement joins TRBV20-1 to TRBJ2-7; TRBD1 matches 10 bases. The CDR3 is made up of 13 amino acids. V lost 3 bases, J lost 3 bases, and 2 bases stayed unmatched. Germline loops: CDR1 DFQATT, CDR2 SNEGSKA (reference sequence).